This is a list of T cell receptor beta chains from one sample in a study of cytomegalovirus exposure and HLA in healthy donors. Profiling relied on immunoSEQ multiplex PCR, and the TCRdb table lists in-frame clones only, not all of them. This table holds about 100,000 clones, 79% found once. Material: PBMCs. Receptors were obtained from a female donor in good health and CMV-seropositive. Both conserved end residues are part of each CDR3. D genes are given only for firm matches. Only part of the rows carry a size: once, few, many, or a class if the clone is expanded.

j_call	clone_size	d_call	v_call	cdr3_nt	cdr3_aa
TRBJ1-5	.	.	TRBV30	TGTGCCTGGAGTAGACAGGACAATCAGCCCCAGCATTTT	CAWSRQDNQPQHF
TRBJ1-3	.	.	TRBV11-2	TGTGCCAGCAGCTTGCTAACCGGCCAGGGGCAAAACACCATATATTTT	CASSLLTGQGQNTIYF
TRBJ1-1	.	.	TRBV18	TGTGCCAGCTCATCGAAGACATCAAACACTGAAGCTTTCTTT	CASSSKTSNTEAFF
TRBJ1-2	.	.	TRBV6-1	TGTGCCAGCAGTAGGACTGATTCTAACTATGGCTACACCTTC	CASSRTDSNYGYTF
TRBJ2-1	.	TRBD2	TRBV5-6	TGTGCCAGCAGCTGGCCGGCTAGCGGTTACAACAATGAGCAGTTCTTC	CASSWPASGYNNEQFF
TRBJ2-3	.	TRBD2	TRBV19	TGTGCCAGTAGTGTCCAGACTAGCGGGGGCACAGATACGCAGTATTTT	CASSVQTSGGTDTQYF
TRBJ2-5	.	TRBD2	TRBV11-2	TGTGCCAGCAGCTTTGGACTAGAAGAGACCCAGTACTTC	CASSFGLEETQYF
TRBJ1-1	.	.	TRBV2	TGTGCCAGCAAGGGACAAATGAACACTGAAGCTTTCTTT	CASKGQMNTEAFF
TRBJ1-1	.	TRBD1	TRBV6-5	TGTGCCAGCAGTTCCAGACAGGGTGTGGGGGCTTTCTTT	CASSSRQGVGAFF
TRBJ2-5	.	TRBD2	TRBV15	TGTGCCACCAGCAGAGATCTGCCTAGCGGGAGTGAGACCCAGTACTTC	CATSRDLPSGSETQYF
TRBJ1-5	.	.	TRBV28	TGTGCCAGCAGCCTAGGGGGGGTCCGCAATCAGCCCCAGCATTTT	CASSLGGVRNQPQHF
TRBJ2-1	medium-sized	TRBD2	TRBV6-1	TGTGCCAGCAGTGAACTAGCGGACTCTTACAATGAGCAGTTCTTC	CASSELADSYNEQFF